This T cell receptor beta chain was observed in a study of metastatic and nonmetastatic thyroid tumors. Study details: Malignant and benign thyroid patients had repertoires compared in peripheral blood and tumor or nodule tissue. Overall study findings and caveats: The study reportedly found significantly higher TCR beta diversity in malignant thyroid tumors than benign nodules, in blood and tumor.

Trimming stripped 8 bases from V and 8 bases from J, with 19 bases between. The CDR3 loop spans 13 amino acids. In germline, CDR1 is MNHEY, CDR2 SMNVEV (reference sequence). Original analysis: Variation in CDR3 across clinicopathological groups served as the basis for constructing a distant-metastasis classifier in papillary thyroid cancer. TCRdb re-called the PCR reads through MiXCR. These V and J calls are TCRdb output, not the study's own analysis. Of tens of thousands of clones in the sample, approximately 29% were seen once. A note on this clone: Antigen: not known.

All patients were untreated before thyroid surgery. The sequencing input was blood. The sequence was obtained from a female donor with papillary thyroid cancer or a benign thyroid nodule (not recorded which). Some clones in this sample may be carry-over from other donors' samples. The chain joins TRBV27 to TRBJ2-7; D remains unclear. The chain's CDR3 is CASSSGPNSQQYF. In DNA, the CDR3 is TGTGCCAGCTCCTCCGGGCCCAATTCCCAGCAGTACTTC.